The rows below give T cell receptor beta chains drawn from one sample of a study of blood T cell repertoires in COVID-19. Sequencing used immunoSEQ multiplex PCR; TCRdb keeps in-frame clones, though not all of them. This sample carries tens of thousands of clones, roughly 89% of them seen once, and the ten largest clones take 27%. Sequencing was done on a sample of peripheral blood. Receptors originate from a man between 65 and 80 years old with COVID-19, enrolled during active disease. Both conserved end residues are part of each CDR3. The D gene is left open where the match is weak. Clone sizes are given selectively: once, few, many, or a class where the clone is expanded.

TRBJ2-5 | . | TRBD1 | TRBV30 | CAWSEPGGQETQYF | TGTGCCTGGAGCGAGCCAGGGGGCCAAGAGACCCAGTACTTC
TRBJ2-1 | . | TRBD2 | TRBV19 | CASSRREAGGRHEQFF | TGTGCCAGTAGTCGCCGGGAAGCGGGAGGGCGTCATGAGCAGTTCTTC
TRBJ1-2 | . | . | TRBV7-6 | CASSPNNYGYTF | TGTGCCAGCAGCCCTAATAACTATGGCTACACCTTC
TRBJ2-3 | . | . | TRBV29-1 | CSVEPRLGNRDTQYF | TGCAGCGTTGAACCGCGTCTAGGTAATCGAGATACGCAGTATTTT
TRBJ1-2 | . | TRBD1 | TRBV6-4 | CASGDRVVGYTF | TGTGCCAGCGGGGACAGGGTCGTCGGCTACACCTTC
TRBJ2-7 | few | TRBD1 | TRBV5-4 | CASGIGTGVGEQYF | TGTGCTTCGGGGATAGGGACAGGGGTAGGGGAGCAGTACTTC
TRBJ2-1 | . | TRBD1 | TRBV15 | CATRKSTGAERNEQFF | TGTGCCACCAGAAAGTCTACAGGGGCGGAAAGAAATGAGCAGTTCTTC
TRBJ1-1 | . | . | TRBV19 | CASSHRLRGPGNTEAFF | TGTGCCAGTAGCCATCGTCTCAGGGGTCCGGGGAACACTGAAGCTTTCTTT
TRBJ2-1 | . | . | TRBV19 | CASSINSANEQFF | TGTGCCAGTAGTATTAATAGCGCGAATGAGCAGTTCTTC
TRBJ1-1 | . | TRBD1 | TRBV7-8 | CASSLKGQGTEAFF | TGTGCCAGCAGCTTAAAAGGACAGGGCACTGAAGCTTTCTTT
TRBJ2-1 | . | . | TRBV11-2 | CASSVGTPNEQFF | TGTGCCAGCAGCGTCGGGACTCCTAATGAGCAGTTCTTC
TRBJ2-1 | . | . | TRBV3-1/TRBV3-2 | CASSQRAKSYNEQFF | TGTGCCAGCAGCCAGAGGGCTAAATCCTACAATGAGCAGTTCTTC
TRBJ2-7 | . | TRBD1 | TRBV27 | CASSKMTGHSYEQYF | TGTGCCAGCAGTAAAATGACAGGGCACTCCTACGAGCAGTACTTC
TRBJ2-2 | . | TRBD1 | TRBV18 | CASSPTGGAYTGELFF | TGTGCCAGCTCACCTACAGGGGGCGCCTACACCGGGGAGCTGTTTTTT
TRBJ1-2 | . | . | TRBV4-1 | CASSLQPNYGYTF | TGCGCCAGCAGCCTACAGCCTAACTATGGCTACACCTTC